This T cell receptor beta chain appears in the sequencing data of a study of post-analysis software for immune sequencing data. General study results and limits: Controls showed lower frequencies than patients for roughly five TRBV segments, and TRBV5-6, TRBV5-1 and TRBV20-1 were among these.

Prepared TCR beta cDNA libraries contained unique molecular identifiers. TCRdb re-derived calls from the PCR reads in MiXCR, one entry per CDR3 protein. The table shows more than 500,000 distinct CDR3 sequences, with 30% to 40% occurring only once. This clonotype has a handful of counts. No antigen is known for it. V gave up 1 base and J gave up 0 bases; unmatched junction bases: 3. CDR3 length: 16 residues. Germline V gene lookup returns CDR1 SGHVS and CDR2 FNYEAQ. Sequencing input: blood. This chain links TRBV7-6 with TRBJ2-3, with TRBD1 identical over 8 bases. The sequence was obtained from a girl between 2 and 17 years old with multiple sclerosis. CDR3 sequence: CASSLGGQASTDTQYF. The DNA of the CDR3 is TGTGCCAGCAGCTTAGGGGGACAGGCTAGCACAGATACGCAGTATTTT.